This T cell receptor beta chain appears in the sequencing data of a study of metastatic and nonmetastatic thyroid tumors. The study's findings and limits: According to reports, the diversity of TCR beta was significantly higher in malignant thyroid tumors than in benign nodules, and this held in both blood and tumor samples.

Patients had received no treatment of any kind before thyroid surgery. This clone was seen more than once but under ten times. The antigen remains unidentified. A single base separates this from a much larger clone, so it may be a read error. Using MiXCR, TCRdb reanalyzed the PCR reads. The data show approximately 21,000 clones, around 16% seen once. V was cut by 7 bases and J by 7 bases, with 16 bases left in between. This CDR3 has 13 amino acids. Germline CDR1 and CDR2: SNHLY and FYNNEI. The J gene is TRBJ1-2, the V gene TRBV2; TRBD1 might be the D (6 bases). The TCR was taken from a male donor with papillary thyroid cancer or a benign thyroid nodule (not recorded which). Some clones in this sample may be carry-over from other donors' samples. Source material: blood. The CDR3 sequence: CASIGTQGGGYTF. CDR3 sequence (DNA): TGTGCCAGCATCGGGACACAGGGCGGTGGCTACACCTTC.